This TCR beta chain derives from a study of glioma-infiltrating T cells after dendritic cell vaccination. Across the whole study: Treatment, given 2003 to 2012, was autologous tumor lysate-pulsed dendritic cell vaccination.

The length of the CDR3 is 13 residues. The germline gives CDR1 MNHNS, CDR2 SASEGT. The V and J ends lost 3 bases and 6 bases respectively, with 10 bases between them. Primers: 60 V beta forward and 13 J beta reverse. The data were produced by immunoSEQ multiplex PCR, yet TCRdb's version contains in-frame clones alone and is incomplete. The data contain 90,000 to 110,000 clones, about 90% of them singletons. Time point defined: after dendritic cell vaccination, including at tumor progression/relapse. Patients had residual fresh-frozen tumor tissue and more than two years of survival data. PBMC sampling occurred before vaccination, two weeks after the third dose, and at progression.

This receptor was identified in a human donor with glioblastoma. The chain links TRBV6-1 to TRBJ2-3, with a weak D call TRBD2 (5 bases). The material sequenced was blood, taken after dendritic cell vaccination. The CDR3, as DNA: TGTGCCAGCAGTGAGGAGGCAGTCGATACGCAGTATTTT. It specifies CASSEEAVDTQYF.